Listed here are 7 T cell receptor beta chains from one sample, sequenced in a study of post-analysis software for immune sequencing data. General study points: Patients had higher frequencies than controls of five TRBV segments, including TRBV5-6, TRBV5-1 and TRBV20-1.

Antigen specificity for these receptors is unknown. Unique molecular identifiers were present in the TCR beta cDNA libraries. One entry per CDR3 protein, called by TCRdb with MiXCR from the PCR reads. This table holds fewer than 850,000 distinct CDR3 sequences, 25% to 30% found once. The sequencing input was blood. These receptor sequences come from a girl between 10 and 17 years old with multiple sclerosis.

The genes are TRBV20-1 and TRBJ2-5; 9 positions match TRBD1. The DNA end is more similar to TRBJ2-7, so the J call may be wrong. The CDR3 runs 14 residues. Germline lookup yields CDR1 DFQATT and CDR2 SNEGSKA (reference sequence). The CDR3 is CSARDPGQGNEQYF. The DNA for the CDR3 is TGCAGTGCTAGAGACCCGGGACAGGGTAACGAGCAGTACTTC.

This clonotype was seen once. V gene TRBV29-1 combines with J gene TRBJ2-2, with 9 positions matching TRBD1. Trimming took 4 bases from V and 6 from J; bases not matched to a gene: 3. This CDR3 is built from 13 residues. Looked up from germline, CDR1 is SQVTM and CDR2 is ANQGSEA. As DNA, the CDR3 is TGCAGCGTTGGGACAGGGGAGTCCGGGGAGCTGTTTTTT. Protein: CSVGTGESGELFF.

This clonotype was observed a few times. This chain connects TRBV6-2 or TRBV6-3 to TRBJ1-1; a possible D gene is TRBD1 (6 bases). In germline, CDR1 is MNHEY, CDR2 SVGEGT. The CDR3 extends over 15 amino acids. V was clipped by 2 bases and J by 1 base, with 11 bases between them. In nucleotides, the CDR3 is TGTGCCAGCAGTTACCTCGGGGGGCCGAACACTGAAGCTTTCTTT. Its protein product is CASSYLGGPNTEAFF.

This chain joins TRBV6-6 and TRBJ1-1, with D possibly being TRBD1 (5 bases). The CDR3 totals 13 residues. Trimming pared 0 bases from V and 6 bases from J, leaving 8 bases between. Germline V CDR1 and CDR2: MNHNY, SVGAGI (reference sequence). The DNA for the CDR3 is TGTGCCAGCAGTTACTCAGCGGGGGCTGAAGCTTTCTTT. Amino acids: CASSYSAGAEAFF.

As for this clonotype: The germline gene is not matched at one end of the junction; a read error may be the cause. The chain links TRBV5-1 to TRBJ2-1; 10 bases line up with TRBD2. CDR1 is SGHRS, CDR2 YFSETQ, per germline. The CDR3 runs to 15 residues. CDR3 bases: TGCGCCAGTAGCTTAACTAGCGGGGTAATCAGGGAGCAGTTCTTC. Translation: CASSLTSGVIREQFF.

The count of this clonotype is one. The chain couples TRBV12-3 or TRBV12-4 to TRBJ1-5, with D possibly being TRBD1 (5 bases). V lost 5 bases and J 7 bases, leaving 9 bases between the germline ends. There are 12 residues in the CDR3. This CDR3 is CASSTGVQPQHF. CDR3 DNA sequence: TGTGCCAGCAGTACAGGAGTCCAGCCCCAGCATTTT.

V and J are TRBV29-1 and TRBJ1-2; unclear D gene. The V gene lost 4 bases and the J gene lost 8 bases, with 20 bases spanning the gap. CDR1 and CDR2 (germline): SQVTM, ANQGSEA. The length of the CDR3 is 14 residues. In DNA, the CDR3 is TGCAGCGTTGGGCCAGCTGGGTTCTGGGAAGGCTACACCTTC. It specifies CSVGPAGFWEGYTF.